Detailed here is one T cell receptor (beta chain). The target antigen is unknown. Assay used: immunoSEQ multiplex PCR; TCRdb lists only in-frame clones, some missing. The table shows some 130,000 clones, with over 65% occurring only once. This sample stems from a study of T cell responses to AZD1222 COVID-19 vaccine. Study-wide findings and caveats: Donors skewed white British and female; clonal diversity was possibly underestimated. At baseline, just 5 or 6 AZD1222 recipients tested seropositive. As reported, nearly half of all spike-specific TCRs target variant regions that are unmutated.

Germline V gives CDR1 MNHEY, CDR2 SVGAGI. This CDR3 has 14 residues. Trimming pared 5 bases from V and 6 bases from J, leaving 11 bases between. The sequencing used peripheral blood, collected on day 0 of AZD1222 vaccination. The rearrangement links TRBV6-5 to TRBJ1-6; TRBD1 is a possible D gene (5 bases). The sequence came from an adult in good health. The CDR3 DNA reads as TGTGCCAGCAGTATTTCGGGGACTAATTCACCCCTCCACTTT. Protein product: CASSISGTNSPLHF.